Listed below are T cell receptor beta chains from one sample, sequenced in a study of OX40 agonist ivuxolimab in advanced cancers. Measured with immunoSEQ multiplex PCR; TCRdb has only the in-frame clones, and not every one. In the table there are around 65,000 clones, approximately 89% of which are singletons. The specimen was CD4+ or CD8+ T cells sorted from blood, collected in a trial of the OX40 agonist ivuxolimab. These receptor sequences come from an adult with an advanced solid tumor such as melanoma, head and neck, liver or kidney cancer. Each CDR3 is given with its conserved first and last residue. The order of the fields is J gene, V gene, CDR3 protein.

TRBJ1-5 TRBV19 CASSSSGGMESNQPQHF
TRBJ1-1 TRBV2 CASTTTANTEAFF
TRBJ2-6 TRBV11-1 CASSLGAPGSGANVLTF
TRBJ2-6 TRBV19 CASRGQGIPPLGANVLTF
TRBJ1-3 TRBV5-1 CASSDTRRSGNTIYF
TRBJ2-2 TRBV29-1 CSVSNRGNTGELFF
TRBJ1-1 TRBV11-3 CASSKGTANTEAFF
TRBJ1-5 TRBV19 CATQYRGTGSQPQHF
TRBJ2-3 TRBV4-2 CASSQGGGGDTQYF
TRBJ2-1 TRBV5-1 CASSLDLAGGYNEQFF
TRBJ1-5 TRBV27 CASSTKVYSNQPQHF
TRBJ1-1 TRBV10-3 CAIRQGESEAFF
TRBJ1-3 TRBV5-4 CASSLGRQVPSGNTIYF
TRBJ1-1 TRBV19 CASSKTTDTEAFF
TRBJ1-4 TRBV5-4 CASSPGGGRTTNEKLFF
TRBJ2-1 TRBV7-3 CASSSQPGLDNEQFF
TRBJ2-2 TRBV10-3 CAISELGRELFF
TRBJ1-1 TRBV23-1 CASRSLNTEAFF
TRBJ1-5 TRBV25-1 CASSFGGNQPQHF
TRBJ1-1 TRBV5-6 CASSFGVGTEAFF
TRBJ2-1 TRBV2 CASSVTSFSYNEQFF
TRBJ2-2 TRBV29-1 CSVQGSLRTGELFF
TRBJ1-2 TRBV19 CASRPVGSANYGYTF
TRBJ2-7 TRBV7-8 CASSLSPGGSYEQYF
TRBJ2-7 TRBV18 CASSPSGSSYEQYF
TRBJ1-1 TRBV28 CASMQGLATEAFF